Following are 4 T cell receptor beta chains from one sample sequenced in a study of T-cell reconstitution after alpha-beta-depleted transplantation in children. Unique molecular identifiers featured in how the TCRbeta library was prepared. MiXCR was run by TCRdb on the PCR reads, yielding one entry per CDR3 protein. The sample contains around 130,000 distinct CDR3 sequences, 8.5% to 10% of which appear only once. Sequences were derived from PBMCs, mostly from graft donor cells, sampled 180 days after TCRalphabeta/CD19-depleted stem cell transplant. Source of these receptors: a girl under three years old who had a stem cell transplant for combined immunodeficiency, so the T cells may come from the graft donor.

This clonotype was detected many times. The CDR3 loop reads CASSYTSGSGKNEQFF. The CDR3 bases are TGTGCCAGCAGTTACACTAGCGGGAGCGGTAAAAATGAGCAGTTCTTC. The rearrangement uses TRBV6-5 and TRBJ2-1; 11 bases map to TRBD2. The V segment lost 2 bases and the J segment 7 bases; nucleotides outside the gene matches: 7. CDR3 length equals 16 residues. Germline lookup yields CDR1 MNHEY and CDR2 SVGAGI.

A few counts support this clonotype. The chain has TRBV12-3 or TRBV12-4 and TRBJ2-2; TRBD1 matches at 8 bases. V shed 6 bases, J shed 2 bases, and the junction held 5 bases outside the gene matches. The CDR3 contains 15 residues. The chain's CDR3 is CASSTTGVNTGELFF. The CDR3, as DNA: TGTGCCAGCAGCACGACAGGGGTCAACACCGGGGAGCTGTTTTTT.

The chain has TRBV20-1 and TRBJ2-7; 7 nucleotides line up with TRBD2. After removal of 8 bases from V and 4 bases from J, the junction contained 17 bases not matched to a gene. The CDR3 consists of 15 residues. The germline V gene encodes CDR1 DFQATT and CDR2 SNEGSKA (reference sequence). CDR3 DNA sequence: TGCAGTTGCTCGGGGCCTTATGCGGGAGTATACGAGCAGTACTTC. Residues: CSCSGPYAGVYEQYF.

This clonotype was seen a handful of times. The genes are TRBV5-1 and TRBJ2-1, with D perhaps matching TRBD2 (7 bases). Trimming cost V 0 bases and J 0 bases, with 19 bases left between them. From germline, CDR1 is SGHRS and CDR2 YFSETQ. CDR3 length equals 19 residues. The CDR3, as DNA: TGCGCCAGCAGCTTGGTTCCAGGGGCTCCTAGCGGCTCCTACAATGAGCAGTTCTTC. Protein product: CASSLVPGAPSGSYNEQFF.